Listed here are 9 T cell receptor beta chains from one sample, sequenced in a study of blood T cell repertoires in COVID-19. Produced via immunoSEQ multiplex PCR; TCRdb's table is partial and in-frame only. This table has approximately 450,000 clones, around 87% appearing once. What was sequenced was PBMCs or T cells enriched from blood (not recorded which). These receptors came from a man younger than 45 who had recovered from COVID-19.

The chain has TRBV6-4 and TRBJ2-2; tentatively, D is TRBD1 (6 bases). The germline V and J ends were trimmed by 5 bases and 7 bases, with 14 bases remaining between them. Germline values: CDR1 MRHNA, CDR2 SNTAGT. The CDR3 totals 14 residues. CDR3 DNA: TGTGCCAGCAGTCAACAGGGTCAAGGCGGGGAGCTGTTTTTT. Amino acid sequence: CASSQQGQGGELFF.

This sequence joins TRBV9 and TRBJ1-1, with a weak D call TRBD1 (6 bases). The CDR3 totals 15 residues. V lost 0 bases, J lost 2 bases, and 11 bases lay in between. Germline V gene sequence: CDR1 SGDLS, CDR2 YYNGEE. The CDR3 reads CASSVDRVGNTEAFF. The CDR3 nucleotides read TGTGCCAGCAGCGTAGACAGGGTTGGTAACACTGAAGCTTTCTTT.

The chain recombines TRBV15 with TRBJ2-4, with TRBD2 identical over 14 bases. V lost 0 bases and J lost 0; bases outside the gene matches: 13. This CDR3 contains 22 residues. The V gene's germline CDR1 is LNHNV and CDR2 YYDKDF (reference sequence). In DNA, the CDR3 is TGTGCCACCAGCAGAGATTTGTACGGGACTAGCGGGAGCCATCAAGCCAAAAACATTCAGTACTTC. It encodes CATSRDLYGTSGSHQAKNIQYF.

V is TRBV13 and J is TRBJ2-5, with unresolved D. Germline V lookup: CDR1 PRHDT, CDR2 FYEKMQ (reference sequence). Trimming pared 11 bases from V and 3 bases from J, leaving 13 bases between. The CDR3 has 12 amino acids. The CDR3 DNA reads TGTGCCTCCGCCGCCAGAAAAGAGACCCAGTACTTC. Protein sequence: CASAARKETQYF.

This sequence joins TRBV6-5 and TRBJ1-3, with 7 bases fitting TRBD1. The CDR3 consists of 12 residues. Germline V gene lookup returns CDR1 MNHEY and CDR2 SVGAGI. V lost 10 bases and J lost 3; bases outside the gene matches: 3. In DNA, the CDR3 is TGTGCCACCCAGGGGGGTGGAAACACCATATATTTT. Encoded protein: CATQGGGNTIYF.

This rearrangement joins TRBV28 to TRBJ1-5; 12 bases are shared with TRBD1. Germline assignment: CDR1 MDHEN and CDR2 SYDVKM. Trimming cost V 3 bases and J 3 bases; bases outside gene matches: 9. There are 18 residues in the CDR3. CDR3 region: CASSLPRDRGLHNQPQHF. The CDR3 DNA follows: TGTGCCAGCAGTTTGCCACGGGACAGGGGGCTACACAATCAGCCCCAGCATTTT.

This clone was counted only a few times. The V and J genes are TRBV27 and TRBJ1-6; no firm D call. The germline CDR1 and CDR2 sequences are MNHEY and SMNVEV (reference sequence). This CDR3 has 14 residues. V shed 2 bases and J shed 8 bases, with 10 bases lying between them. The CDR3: CASSLDPTYSPLHF. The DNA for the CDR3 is TGTGCCAGCAGTTTAGACCCGACTTATTCACCCCTCCACTTT.

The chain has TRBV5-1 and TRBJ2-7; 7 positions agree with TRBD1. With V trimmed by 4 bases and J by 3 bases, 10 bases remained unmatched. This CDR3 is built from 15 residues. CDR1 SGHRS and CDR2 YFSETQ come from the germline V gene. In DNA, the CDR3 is TGCGCCAGCAGCCAGGCACCGGGACAGAACTACGAGCAGTACTTC. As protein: CASSQAPGQNYEQYF. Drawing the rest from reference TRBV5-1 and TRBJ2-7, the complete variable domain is KAGVTQTPRYLIKTRGQQVTLSCSPISGHRSVSWYQQTPGQGLQFLFEYFSETQRNKGNFPGRFSGRQFSNSRSEMNVSTLELGDSALYLCASSQAPGQNYEQYFGPGTRLTVT.

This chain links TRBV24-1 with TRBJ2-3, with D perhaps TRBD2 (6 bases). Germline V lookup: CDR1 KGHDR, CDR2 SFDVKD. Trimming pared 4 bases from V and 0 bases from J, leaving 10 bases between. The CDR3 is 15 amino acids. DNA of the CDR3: TGTGCCACCAGTGACTCGGGACTCAGCACAGATACGCAGTATTTT. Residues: CATSDSGLSTDTQYF.